Listed here is a single T cell receptor beta chain. Method: immunoSEQ multiplex PCR; TCRdb's copy keeps in-frame clones and lacks some. The data hold roughly 550,000 clones, with approximately 80% observed a single time. This record belongs to a study of shared T cell receptors in the human thymus. This same sample was also taken into another study, of human thymus T cells. Per that paper: Those donating were healthy Finnish infants in corrective surgery for congenital heart defects. The source of the thymus tissue was resections taken during corrective heart surgery. Thymic and blood repertoires seemed to show skewed V and J gene use. Related research described strongly overlapping thymic repertoires in unrelated people.

This clonotype was sampled from a boy under two years old with a congenital heart defect. The sequenced sample was thymocytes.

The CDR3 nucleotides read TGCAGCGTTGAAGACCCTACTAGCGGCCCTACCTACGAGCAGTACTTC. Translating gives CSVEDPTSGPTYEQYF. The chain carries TRBV29-1 and TRBJ2-7; TRBD2 matches 8 bases. This CDR3 contains 16 residues. Germline-derived CDR1 and CDR2 are SQVTM and ANQGSEA. Trimming at V came to 0 bases and at J to 2 bases, leaving 9 bases not matched to a gene.